This TCR beta chain was documented in a study of blood T cells in healthy people across ages. Regarding the study as a whole: When one million T cells were used, diversity estimates were thought to be underestimates.

The V and J ends lost 6 bases and 0 bases respectively, with 21 bases between them. CDR3 length: 17 residues. Per germline, CDR1 KGHSH and CDR2 LQKENI. The sample holds one count of this clonotype. Its cognate antigen is unknown. A second PCR, run for about 6 to 12 cycles, used a sample-barcoded 5' primer plus a J-beta primer mix. TCRdb re-called the 5' RACE reads with MiXCR, one entry per CDR3 protein. Among 1 million or so distinct CDR3 sequences listed, 35% to 50% were seen once. Sequences were obtained from blood. This receptor was identified in a woman aged 55-75 years in good health. The chain recombines TRBV18 with TRBJ2-7; possibly TRBD2 for D (7 bases). The CDR3 here is CASSPLTRGATSYEQYF. The CDR3 nucleotides read TGTGCCAGCTCCCCATTGACTCGGGGGGCGACCTCCTACGAGCAGTACTTC.